Described below is a single T cell receptor (beta chain) sequence and its context. Clones were read by immunoSEQ multiplex PCR, and TCRdb kept only the in-frame ones, dropping some. Here the sample spans approximately 140,000 clones, roughly 91% being singletons. The sample comes from a study of T cell responses to AZD1222 COVID-19 vaccine. This TCR was sampled from an adult in good health. The sequences come from peripheral blood, collected on day 0 of AZD1222 vaccination.

CDR3 sequence reads: CASSPGILIGAFF. CDR3 sequence (DNA): TGTGCCAGCAGTCCCGGGATCCTAATTGGGGCTTTCTTT. The gene calls are TRBV12-3 or TRBV12-4 and TRBJ1-1; D not resolved. Deletions cut 5 bases from V and 11 bases from J, with 18 bases between. The CDR3 is 13 amino acids.